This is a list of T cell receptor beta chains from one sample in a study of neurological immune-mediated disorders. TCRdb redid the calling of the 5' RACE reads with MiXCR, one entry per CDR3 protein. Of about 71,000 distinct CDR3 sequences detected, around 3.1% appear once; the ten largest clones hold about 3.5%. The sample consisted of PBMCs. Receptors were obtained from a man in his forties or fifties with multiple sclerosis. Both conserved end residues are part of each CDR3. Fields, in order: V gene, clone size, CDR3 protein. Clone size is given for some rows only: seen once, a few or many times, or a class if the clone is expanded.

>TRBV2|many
CASSRQGSSYEQYF
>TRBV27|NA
CASSLFLAETDTQYF
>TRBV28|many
CASSLPFAGVIGYTF
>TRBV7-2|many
CASSFDRAWNYGYTF
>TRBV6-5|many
CASTSGGNTTYF
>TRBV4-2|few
CASSQDRGLNQPQHF
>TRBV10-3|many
CAISPGTGALYEQYF
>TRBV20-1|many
CSAGEVGQNYGYTF
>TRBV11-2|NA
CASSLGETSDYNEQFF
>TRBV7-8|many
CASSQGGGSNQPQHF
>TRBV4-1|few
CASSLGVRGEQFF
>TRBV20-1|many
CSATGLAGYNEQFF
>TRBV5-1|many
CASSLTRGNRYNEQFF
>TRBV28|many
CASSSNFAGRSRGGLHEQYF
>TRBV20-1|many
CSAREGQGAGKTQYF
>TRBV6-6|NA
CASSYKRGSIETQYF
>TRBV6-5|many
CASSYSVDRKQYF
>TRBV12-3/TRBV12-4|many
CASSFSGGPYEQYF
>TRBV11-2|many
CASSLKVRLEGSRYEQYF
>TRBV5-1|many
CASSLTQVDRSSGNTIYF
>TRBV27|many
CASSLTGLPLHF
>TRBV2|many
CASSEGPSQETQYF
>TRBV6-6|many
CASSPGGFSGNTIYF
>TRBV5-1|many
CASSLEPESYGYTF
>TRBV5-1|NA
CASSLTGPNKTQNF
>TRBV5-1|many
CASSLDGTRQNIQYF
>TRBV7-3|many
CASSAQATATEAFF
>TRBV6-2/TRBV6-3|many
CASKDSRETQYF
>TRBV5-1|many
CASSLDGQGAIGEQYF
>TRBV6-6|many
CASSYLKVNTEAFF
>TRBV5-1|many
CASSLPSTSGGNEQFF
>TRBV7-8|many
CASSRGAGGLYEQYF
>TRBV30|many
CAWSDPPGPPQETQYF
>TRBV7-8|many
CASSLRREETQYF
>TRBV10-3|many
CAISSGANVLTF
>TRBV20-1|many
CSAHRTVNEKLFF
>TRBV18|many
CASSPQGAGQPQHF
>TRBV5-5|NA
CASSLIGGNSFLTNEKLFF
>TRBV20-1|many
CSALAGGPADEQFF
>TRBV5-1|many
CASSPITGTSGNEQFF
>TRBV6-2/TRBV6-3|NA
CASTPPQREGTGELFF
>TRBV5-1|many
CASSLGQYNYGYTF
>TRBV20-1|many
CSATTGRLNSPLHF
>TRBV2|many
CASSAKPTGRSSYEQYF
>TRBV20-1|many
CSASHSRARGSGNTIYF
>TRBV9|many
CASSTATGNTEAFF